This TCR beta chain was retrieved from a study of lung T cells in sarcoidosis with Löfgren's syndrome. Across the whole study: CD4+ T cells build up in sarcoidosis bronchoalveolar lavage fluid. Repertoire analyses centered on Löfgren's syndrome patients. Study-level results: Versus controls, Löfgren's syndrome patients reportedly showed TRAV12-1 and TRBV2 as most expanded. Shared TRAV12-1 and TRBV2 CDR3 motifs across Löfgren's syndrome patients reportedly suggested public CD4+ TCRs.

The CDR3 is 15 amino acids. Germline-derived CDR1 and CDR2 are SEHNR and FQNEAQ (reference sequence). Trimming took off 5 bases at V and 5 bases at J, with 18 bases between the two ends. TCRdb passed the reads through MiXCR, listing each CDR3 protein once. The sample lists around 60,000 distinct CDR3 sequences, about 20% occurring once. About this clonotype itself: The target antigen is unknown.

The receptor was isolated from a human donor with sarcoidosis (Löfgren's syndrome or another form), or a control subject (not recorded which). The genes are TRBV7-9 and TRBJ2-5; D possibly corresponds to TRBD2 (6 bases). The sample comprised CD4+ T cells from PBMCs. This chain's CDR3 is CASSLRSGDGETQYF. In DNA, the CDR3 is TGTGCCAGCAGCCTCCGTTCGGGGGACGGGGAGACCCAGTACTTC.